This T cell receptor beta chain was observed in a study of blood T cell repertoires in COVID-19. Study-level information: The United States, Italy and Spain were the sources of the acute and convalescent COVID-19 samples. The analysed material was cDNA or gDNA that came from T cells, B-cell-depleted T cells, or PBMCs.

This CDR3 is 17 amino acids long. Per the original methods: By means of reference gene primer amplification, nucleated cell counts were estimated. The assay was immunoSEQ multiplex PCR, and TCRdb's table has in-frame clones only and misses some. The V and J calls and clone size are taken from that table; D and trimming were inferred from the DNA. The profile shows under 200,000 clones, approximately 91% of them singletons. V and J are TRBV21-1 and TRBJ1-3; the DNA was not compared with TRBD1, the D call given in the table. TRBV21-1 is designated a pseudogene. The specimen was peripheral blood. The sequence derives from a man aged 18 to 29 with acute or convalescent COVID-19. The CDR3 loop reads CASSRPHRGSSGNTIYF. DNA of the CDR3: TGTGCCAGCAGCAGACCGCACAGGGGAAGCTCTGGAAACACCATATATTTT.